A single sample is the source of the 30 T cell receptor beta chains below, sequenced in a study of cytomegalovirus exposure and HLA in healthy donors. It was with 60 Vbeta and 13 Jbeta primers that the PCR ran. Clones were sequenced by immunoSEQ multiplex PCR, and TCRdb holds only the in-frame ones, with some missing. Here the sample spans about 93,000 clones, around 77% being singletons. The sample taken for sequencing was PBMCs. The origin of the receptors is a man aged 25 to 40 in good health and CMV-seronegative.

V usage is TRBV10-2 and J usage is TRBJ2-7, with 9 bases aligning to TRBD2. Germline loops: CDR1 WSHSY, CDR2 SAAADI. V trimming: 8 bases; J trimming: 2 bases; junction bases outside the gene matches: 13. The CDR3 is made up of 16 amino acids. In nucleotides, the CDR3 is TGCGCCAGCGGGCCCCAGGGGCGGGGGGGTACCTACGAGCAGTACTTC. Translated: CASGPQGRGGTYEQYF.

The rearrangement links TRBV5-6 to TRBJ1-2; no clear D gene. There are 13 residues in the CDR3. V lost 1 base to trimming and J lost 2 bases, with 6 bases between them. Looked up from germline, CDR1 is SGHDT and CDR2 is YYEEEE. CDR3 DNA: TGTGCCAGCAGCTTGCAGAAAAACTATGGCTACACCTTC. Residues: CASSLQKNYGYTF.

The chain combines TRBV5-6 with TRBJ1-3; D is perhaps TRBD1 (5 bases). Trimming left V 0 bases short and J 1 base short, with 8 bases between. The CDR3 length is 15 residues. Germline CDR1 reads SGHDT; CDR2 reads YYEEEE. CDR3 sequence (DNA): TGTGCCAGCAGCTTGGTTAAGGGGTCTGGAAACACCATATATTTT. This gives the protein CASSLVKGSGNTIYF.

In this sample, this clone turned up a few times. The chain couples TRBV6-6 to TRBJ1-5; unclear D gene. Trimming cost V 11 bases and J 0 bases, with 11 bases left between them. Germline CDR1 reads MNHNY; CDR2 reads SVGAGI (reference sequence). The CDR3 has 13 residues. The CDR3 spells CAANRDSNQPQHF. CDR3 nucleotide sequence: TGTGCCGCGAACCGGGATAGCAATCAGCCCCAGCATTTT.

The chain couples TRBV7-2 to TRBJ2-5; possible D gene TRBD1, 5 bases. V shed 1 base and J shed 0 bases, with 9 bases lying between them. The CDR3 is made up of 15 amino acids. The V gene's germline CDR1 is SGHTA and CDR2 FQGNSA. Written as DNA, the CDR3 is TGTGCCAGCAGCTTAGTTGCAGGGTACCAAGAGACCCAGTACTTC. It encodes CASSLVAGYQETQYF.

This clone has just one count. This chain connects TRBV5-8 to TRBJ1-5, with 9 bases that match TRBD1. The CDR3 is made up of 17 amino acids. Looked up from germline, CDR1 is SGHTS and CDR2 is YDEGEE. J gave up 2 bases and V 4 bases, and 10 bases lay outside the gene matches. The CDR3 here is CASSTRDRERGNQPQHF. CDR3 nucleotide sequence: TGTGCCAGCAGCACCAGGGACAGGGAGAGAGGCAATCAGCCCCAGCATTTT.

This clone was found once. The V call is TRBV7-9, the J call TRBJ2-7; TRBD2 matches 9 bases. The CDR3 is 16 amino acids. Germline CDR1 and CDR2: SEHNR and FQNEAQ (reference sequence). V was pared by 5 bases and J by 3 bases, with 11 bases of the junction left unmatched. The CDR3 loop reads CASSTQAGGRVYEQYF. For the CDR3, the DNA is TGTGCCAGCAGCACTCAAGCGGGGGGTCGGGTCTACGAGCAGTACTTC. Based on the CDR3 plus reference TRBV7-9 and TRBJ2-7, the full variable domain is DTGVSQNPRHKITKRGQNVTFRCDPISEHNRLYWYRQTLGQGPEFLTYFQNEAQLEKSRLLSDRFSAERPKGSFSTLEIQRTEQGDSAMYLCASSTQAGGRVYEQYFGPGTRLTVT.

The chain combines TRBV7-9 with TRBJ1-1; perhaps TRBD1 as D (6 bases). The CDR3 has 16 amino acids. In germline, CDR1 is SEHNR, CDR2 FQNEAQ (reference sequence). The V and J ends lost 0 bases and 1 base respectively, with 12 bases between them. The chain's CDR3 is CASSLARGGRNTEAFF. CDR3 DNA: TGTGCCAGCAGCTTAGCGCGTGGGGGCAGGAACACTGAAGCTTTCTTT. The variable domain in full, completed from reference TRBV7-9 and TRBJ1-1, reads DTGVSQNPRHKITKRGQNVTFRCDPISEHNRLYWYRQTLGQGPEFLTYFQNEAQLEKSRLLSDRFSAERPKGSFSTLEIQRTEQGDSAMYLCASSLARGGRNTEAFFGQGTRLTVV.

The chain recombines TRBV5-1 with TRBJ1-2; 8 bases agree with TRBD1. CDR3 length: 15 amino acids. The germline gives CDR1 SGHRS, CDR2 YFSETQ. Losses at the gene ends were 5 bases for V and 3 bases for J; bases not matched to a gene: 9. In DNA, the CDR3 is TGCGCCAGCAGATCTACAGGGGGAGGCCACTATGGCTACACCTTC. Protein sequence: CASRSTGGGHYGYTF.

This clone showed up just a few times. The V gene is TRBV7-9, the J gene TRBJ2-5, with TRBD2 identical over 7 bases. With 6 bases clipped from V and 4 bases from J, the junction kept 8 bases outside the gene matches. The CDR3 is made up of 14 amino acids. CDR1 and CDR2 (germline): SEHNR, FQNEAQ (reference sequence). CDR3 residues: CASRRTSVGETQYF. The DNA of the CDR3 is TGTGCCAGCAGACGGACTAGTGTGGGAGAGACCCAGTACTTC.

CDR3 in amino acids: CASSSLLESSYNEQFF. CDR3 DNA sequence: TGCGCCAGCAGCTCGTTACTAGAGAGCTCCTACAATGAGCAGTTCTTC. The chain has TRBV5-1 and TRBJ2-1, with D perhaps matching TRBD2 (5 bases). Between the trimmed V and J ends, which lost 3 bases and 0 bases, there was a span of 13 bases. CDR1 and CDR2 from the germline V gene are SGHRS and YFSETQ. The CDR3 runs to 16 residues.

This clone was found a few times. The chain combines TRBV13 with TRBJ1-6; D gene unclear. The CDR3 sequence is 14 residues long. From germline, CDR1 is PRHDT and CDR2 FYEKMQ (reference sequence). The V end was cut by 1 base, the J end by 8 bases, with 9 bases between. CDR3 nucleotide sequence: TGTGCCAGCAGCTTAGAGCGGGAAGATTCACCCCTCCACTTT. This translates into CASSLEREDSPLHF.

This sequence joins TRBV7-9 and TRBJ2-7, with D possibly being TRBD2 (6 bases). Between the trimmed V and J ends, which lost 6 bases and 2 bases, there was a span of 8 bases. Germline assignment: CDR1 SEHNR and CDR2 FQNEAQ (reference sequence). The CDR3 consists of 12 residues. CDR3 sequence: CASSWGAYEQYF. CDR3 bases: TGTGCCAGCAGTTGGGGGGCCTACGAGCAGTACTTC.

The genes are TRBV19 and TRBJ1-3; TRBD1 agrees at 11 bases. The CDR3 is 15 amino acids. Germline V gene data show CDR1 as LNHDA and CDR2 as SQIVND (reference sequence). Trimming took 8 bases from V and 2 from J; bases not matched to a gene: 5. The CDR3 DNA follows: TGTGCCAGTCGTGGACAGGGGGCGACTGGAAACACCATATATTTT. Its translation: CASRGQGATGNTIYF.

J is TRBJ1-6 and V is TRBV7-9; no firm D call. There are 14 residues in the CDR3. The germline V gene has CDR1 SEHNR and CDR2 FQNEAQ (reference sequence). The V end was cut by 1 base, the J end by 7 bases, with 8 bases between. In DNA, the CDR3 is TGTGCCAGCAGCTTAGGGAGTAGGAATTCACCCCTCCACTTT. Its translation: CASSLGSRNSPLHF.

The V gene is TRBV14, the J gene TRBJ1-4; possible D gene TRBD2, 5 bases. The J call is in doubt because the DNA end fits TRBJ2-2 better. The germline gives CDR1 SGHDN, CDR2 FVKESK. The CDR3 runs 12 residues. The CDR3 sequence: CASSRGYRELFF. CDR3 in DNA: TGTGCCAGCAGCCGAGGGTACCGGGAGCTGTTTTTT.

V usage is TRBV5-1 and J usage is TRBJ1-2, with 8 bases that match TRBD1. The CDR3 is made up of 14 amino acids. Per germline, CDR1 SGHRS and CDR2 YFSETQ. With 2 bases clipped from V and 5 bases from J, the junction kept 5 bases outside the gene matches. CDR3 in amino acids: CASSFSGGTYGYTF. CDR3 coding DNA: TGCGCCAGCAGCTTTTCAGGGGGCACATATGGCTACACCTTC.

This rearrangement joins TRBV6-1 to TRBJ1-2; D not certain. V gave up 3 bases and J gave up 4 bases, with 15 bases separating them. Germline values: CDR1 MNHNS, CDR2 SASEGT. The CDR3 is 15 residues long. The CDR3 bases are TGTGCCAGCAGTGAGTACGACATAGGCCTCTATGGCTACACCTTC. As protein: CASSEYDIGLYGYTF.

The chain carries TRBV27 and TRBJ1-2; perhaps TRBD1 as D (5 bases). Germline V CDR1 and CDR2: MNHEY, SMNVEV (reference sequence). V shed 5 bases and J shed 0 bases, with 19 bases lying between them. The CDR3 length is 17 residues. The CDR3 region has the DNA TGTGCCAGCAGTGCCCGGACATCAGTCCTCGCTAACTATGGCTACACCTTC. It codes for CASSARTSVLANYGYTF.

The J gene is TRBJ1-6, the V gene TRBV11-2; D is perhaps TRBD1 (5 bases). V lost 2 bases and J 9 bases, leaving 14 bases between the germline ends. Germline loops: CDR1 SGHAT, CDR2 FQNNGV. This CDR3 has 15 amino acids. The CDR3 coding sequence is TGTGCCAGCAGCTTAATGGGCAGGGAATTTTCACCCCTCCACTTT. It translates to CASSLMGREFSPLHF.

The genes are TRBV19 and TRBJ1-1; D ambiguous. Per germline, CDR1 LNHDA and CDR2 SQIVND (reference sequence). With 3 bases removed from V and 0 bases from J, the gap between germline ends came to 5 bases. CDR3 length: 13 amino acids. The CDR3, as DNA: TGTGCCAGTAGTATTCAGGTGAACACTGAAGCTTTCTTT. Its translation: CASSIQVNTEAFF.

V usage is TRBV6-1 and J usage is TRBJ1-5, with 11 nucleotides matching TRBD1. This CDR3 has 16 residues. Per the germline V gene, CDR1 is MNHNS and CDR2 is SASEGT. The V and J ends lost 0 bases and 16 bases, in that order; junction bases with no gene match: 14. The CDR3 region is CASSEAIGQGADIGHF. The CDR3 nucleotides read TGTGCCAGCAGTGAAGCAATTGGACAGGGGGCGGATATTGGACATTTT.

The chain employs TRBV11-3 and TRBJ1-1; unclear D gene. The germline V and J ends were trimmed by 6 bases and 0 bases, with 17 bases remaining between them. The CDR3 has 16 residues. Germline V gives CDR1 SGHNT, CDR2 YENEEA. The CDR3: CASRPPVAWVNTEAFF. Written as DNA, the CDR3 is TGTGCCAGCAGACCTCCGGTAGCTTGGGTGAACACTGAAGCTTTCTTT.

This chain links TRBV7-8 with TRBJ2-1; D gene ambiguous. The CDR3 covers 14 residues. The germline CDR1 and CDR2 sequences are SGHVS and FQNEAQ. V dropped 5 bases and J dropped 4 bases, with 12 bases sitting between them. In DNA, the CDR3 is TGTGCCAGCAGCCCGGAAGGCGGATACAATGAGCAGTTCTTC. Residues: CASSPEGGYNEQFF.

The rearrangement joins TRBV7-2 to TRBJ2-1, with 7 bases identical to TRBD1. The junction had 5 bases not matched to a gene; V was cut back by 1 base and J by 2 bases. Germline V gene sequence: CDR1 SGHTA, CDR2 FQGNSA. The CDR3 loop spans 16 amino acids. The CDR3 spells CASSLGGRGTYNEQFF. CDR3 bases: TGTGCCAGCAGCTTAGGAGGCAGGGGGACCTACAATGAGCAGTTCTTC.

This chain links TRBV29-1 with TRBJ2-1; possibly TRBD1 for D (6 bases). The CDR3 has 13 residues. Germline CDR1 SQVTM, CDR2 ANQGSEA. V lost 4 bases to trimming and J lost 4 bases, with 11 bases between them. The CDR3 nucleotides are TGCAGCGTTGGACAGGACGCGTACAATGAGCAGTTCTTC. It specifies CSVGQDAYNEQFF.

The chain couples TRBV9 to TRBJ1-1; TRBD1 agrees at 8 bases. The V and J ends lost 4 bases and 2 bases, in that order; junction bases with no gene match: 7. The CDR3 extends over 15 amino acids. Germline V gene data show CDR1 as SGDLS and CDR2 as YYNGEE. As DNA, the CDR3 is TGTGCCAGCAGCCCCAGACAGGGGACAAACACTGAAGCTTTCTTT. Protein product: CASSPRQGTNTEAFF. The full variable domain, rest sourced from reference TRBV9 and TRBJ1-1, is DSGVTQTPKHLITATGQRVTLRCSPRSGDLSVYWYQQSLDQGLQFLIQYYNGEERAKGNILERFSAQQFPDLHSELNLSSLELGDSALYFCASSPRQGTNTEAFFGQGTRLTVV.

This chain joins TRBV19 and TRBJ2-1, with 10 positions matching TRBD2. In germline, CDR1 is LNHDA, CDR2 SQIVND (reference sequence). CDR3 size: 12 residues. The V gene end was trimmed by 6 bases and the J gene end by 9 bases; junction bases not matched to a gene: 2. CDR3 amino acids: CASRTSGVEQFF. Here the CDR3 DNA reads TGTGCCAGTAGAACTAGCGGGGTTGAGCAGTTCTTC.

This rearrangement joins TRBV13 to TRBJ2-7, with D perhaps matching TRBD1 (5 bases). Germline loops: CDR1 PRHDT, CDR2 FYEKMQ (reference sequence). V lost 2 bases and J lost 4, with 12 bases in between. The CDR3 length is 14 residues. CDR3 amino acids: CASSLSGLGYEQYV. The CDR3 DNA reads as TGTGCCAGCAGCTTATCAGGGCTGGGGTACGAGCAGTACGTC.

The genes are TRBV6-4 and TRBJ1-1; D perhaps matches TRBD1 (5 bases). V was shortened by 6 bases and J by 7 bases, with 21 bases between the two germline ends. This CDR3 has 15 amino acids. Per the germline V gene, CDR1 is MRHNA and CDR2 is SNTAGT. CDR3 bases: TGTGCCAGCAGAGGAAACAGGCGTCCGAGCATTGAAGCTTTCTTT. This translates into CASRGNRRPSIEAFF.